This T cell receptor beta chain came from a study of blood T cells in healthy people across ages. This clonotype was counted a single time. Sample donors were healthy Caucasian individuals that came from Russia, aged roughly 6 to 100. Germline V CDR1 and CDR2: MDHEN, SYDVKM. CDR3 size: 15 residues. The V and J ends lost 7 bases and 5 bases, in that order; junction bases with no gene match: 7. The authors ran a second PCR of about 6 to 12 cycles using a sample-barcoded 5' primer and a J-beta primer mix. TCRdb processed the 5' RACE reads anew with MiXCR; each CDR3 protein has one entry. The sample has 790,000 or so distinct CDR3 sequences; 45% to 70% are singletons.

The sequencing input was blood. The rearrangement joins TRBV28 to TRBJ2-1, with 11 bases matching TRBD1. This sequence originates from a man aged 40-49 years in good health. This CDR3 reads CASIRTGGFHNEQFF. The DNA of the CDR3 is TGTGCCAGCATAAGGACAGGGGGCTTCCACAATGAGCAGTTCTTC.